This TCR beta chain was profiled in a study of neoadjuvant anti-PD-1 for oral cavity cancer. CDR1 and CDR2 from the germline V gene are SGHRS and YFSETQ. The CDR3 is 16 residues long. V trimming: 4 bases; J trimming: 5 bases; junction bases outside the gene matches: 13. Sequencing used immunoSEQ multiplex PCR; TCRdb keeps in-frame clones, though not all of them. The data show over 65,000 clones, approximately 84% seen once. Time point given: after neoadjuvant nivolumab, at surgical resection. Sample: PBMCs, taken after nivolumab (anti-PD-1) treatment. The V gene is TRBV5-1, the J gene TRBJ2-3; TRBD2 matches at 7 bases. The clonotype comes from a person aged 40 to 85 with oral cavity squamous cell carcinoma. CDR3 in DNA: TGCGCCAGCAGCGCACTCCTAGCGGACCGGGGAGATACGCAGTATTTT. Translated, it gives CASSALLADRGDTQYF.